The clone carrying this T cell receptor (beta chain) was seen more than once but under ten times. Profiling relied on immunoSEQ multiplex PCR, and the TCRdb table lists in-frame clones only, not all of them. The table lists fewer than 250,000 clones, less than 90% of them singletons. This sample stems from a study of blood T cell repertoires in COVID-19. The wider study: PBMCs, B-cell-depleted T cells, or T cells provided the cDNA or gDNA that made up the material.

V lost 3 bases, J lost 4 bases, and 3 bases stayed unmatched. CDR1 and CDR2 from the germline V gene are SGHTA and FQGNSA. This CDR3 spans 15 amino acids. The chain recombines TRBV7-2 with TRBJ2-5, with TRBD2 matching over 12 bases. The sequence derives from a woman between 65 and 79 years old with active or convalescent COVID-19. Sequenced: peripheral blood. In DNA form, the CDR3 reads TGTGCCAGCAGCTTGGCTAGCGGGGGGGCAGAGACCCAGTACTTC. Amino acid sequence: CASSLASGGAETQYF. The full variable domain, in which reference TRBV7-2 and TRBJ2-5 provide the parts outside the CDR3, is GAGVSQSPSNKVTEKGKDVELRCDPISGHTALYWYRQSLGQGLEFLIYFQGNSAPDKSGLPSDRFSAERTGGSVSTLTIQRTQQEDSAVYLCASSLASGGAETQYFGPGTRLLVL.